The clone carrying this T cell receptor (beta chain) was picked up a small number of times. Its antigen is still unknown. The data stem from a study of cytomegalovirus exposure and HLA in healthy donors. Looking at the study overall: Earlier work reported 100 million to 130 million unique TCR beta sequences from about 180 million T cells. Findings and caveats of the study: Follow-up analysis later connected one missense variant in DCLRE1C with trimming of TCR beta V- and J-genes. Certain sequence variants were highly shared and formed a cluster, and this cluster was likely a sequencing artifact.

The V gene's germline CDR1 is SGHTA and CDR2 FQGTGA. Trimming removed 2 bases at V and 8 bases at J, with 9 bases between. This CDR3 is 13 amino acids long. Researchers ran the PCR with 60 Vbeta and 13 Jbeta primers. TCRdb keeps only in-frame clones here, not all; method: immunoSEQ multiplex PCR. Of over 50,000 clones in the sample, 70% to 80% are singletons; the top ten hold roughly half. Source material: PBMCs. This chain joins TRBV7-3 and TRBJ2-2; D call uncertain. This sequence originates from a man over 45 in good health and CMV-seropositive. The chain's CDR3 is CASSLDARGELFF. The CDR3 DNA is TGTGCCAGCAGCTTAGACGCTAGAGGGGAGCTGTTTTTT.